A single sample is the source of the 13 T cell receptor beta chains below, sequenced in a study of blood T cell repertoires in COVID-19. Sequencing was performed with immunoSEQ multiplex PCR; in TCRdb, only in-frame clones are kept and a portion is missing. The table includes roughly 140,000 clones, about 87% detected once. The sequenced sample was peripheral blood. The source of these receptors is a woman aged 40 to 55 with acute or convalescent COVID-19.

The chain recombines TRBV14 with TRBJ1-1; 7 bases align to TRBD1. The CDR3 length is 12 residues. The J segment lost 12 bases and the V segment lost 4 bases, leaving 8 bases of the junction unmatched. Per the germline V gene, CDR1 is SGHDN and CDR2 is FVKESK. The DNA for the CDR3 is TGTGCCAGCAGCCCTTGGACAGGTATAACTTTCTTT. Amino acids: CASSPWTGITFF.

Written as DNA, the CDR3 is TGTGCCATCAACCCGGGGGGGGCAGGGACTGAAGCTTTCTTT. Protein product: CAINPGGAGTEAFF. The chain uses TRBV10-3 and TRBJ1-1; D might be TRBD1 (6 bases). V lost 7 bases and J 5 bases, leaving 17 bases between the germline ends. Germline CDR1 is ENHRY and CDR2 is SYGVKD. There are 14 residues in the CDR3.

This sequence joins TRBV19 and TRBJ1-2, with D perhaps matching TRBD1 (5 bases). The CDR3 covers 16 residues. Trimming removed 0 bases from V and 4 bases from J, with 15 bases in between. Germline loops: CDR1 LNHDA, CDR2 SQIVND (reference sequence). DNA of the CDR3: TGTGCCAGTAGTATAGATCACAGGACCACCGGCTATGGCTACACCTTC. Its translation: CASSIDHRTTGYGYTF.

This clone was observed at least ten times. The chain uses TRBV13 and TRBJ1-1, with a tentative D call TRBD1 (6 bases). The germline gives CDR1 PRHDT, CDR2 FYEKMQ (reference sequence). The CDR3 length is 14 residues. V lost 5 bases and J 5 bases, leaving 15 bases between the germline ends. The CDR3 protein is CASSTQGRGTEAFF. In DNA form, the CDR3 reads TGTGCCAGCAGCACCCAGGGGCGGGGGACTGAAGCTTTCTTT.

This rearrangement joins TRBV2 to TRBJ2-1, with TRBD2 matching 11 bases. J gave up 9 bases and V 1 base, and 11 bases lay outside the gene matches. The CDR3 is 17 residues long. The V gene's germline CDR1 is SNHLY and CDR2 FYNNEI. For the CDR3, the DNA is TGTGCCAGCAGTGAAGGCCTGACTAGCGGGATTGTAGGTGAGCAGTTCTTC. Protein: CASSEGLTSGIVGEQFF.

This chain uses TRBV4-1 with TRBJ1-6, with 8 bases matching TRBD1. CDR1 and CDR2 from the germline V gene are MGHRA and YSYEKL. Germline trimming cut 0 bases from V and 8 bases from J; bases unmatched to any gene: 9. This CDR3 has 17 residues. The CDR3 spells CASSQEGGTGDYSPLHF. The CDR3 DNA reads as TGCGCCAGCAGCCAAGAAGGCGGGACAGGAGACTATTCACCCCTCCACTTT.

This CDR3 reads CASSLGSGEYLDTEAFF. CDR3 coding DNA: TGTGCCAGCAGTTTAGGCAGTGGGGAGTACCTCGATACTGAAGCTTTCTTT. The genes are TRBV28 and TRBJ1-1; D remains ambiguous. CDR1 MDHEN and CDR2 SYDVKM come from the germline V gene. Trimming cost V 2 bases and J 5 bases, with 21 bases left between them. The CDR3 has 17 residues.

The V call is TRBV9, the J call TRBJ1-2; maybe TRBD1 (5 bases). Between the trimmed V and J ends, which lost 2 bases and 8 bases, there was a span of 16 bases. Germline CDR1 and CDR2: SGDLS and YYNGEE. The CDR3 loop spans 14 amino acids. The CDR3 nucleotides read TGTGCCAGCAGCGTCGGTACGGGGGTCGACGGCTACACCTTC. Protein: CASSVGTGVDGYTF.

The rearrangement uses TRBV7-7 and TRBJ1-5, with TRBD1 matching over 10 bases. The CDR3 spans 18 residues. V trimming: 4 bases; J trimming: 0 bases; junction bases outside the gene matches: 9. Germline V lookup: CDR1 SSHAT, CDR2 FNYEAQ (reference sequence). CDR3 residues: CASSSRDRGPHSNQPQHF. CDR3 nucleotides: TGTGCCAGCAGCTCCCGGGACAGGGGACCCCATAGCAATCAGCCCCAGCATTTT. The full variable domain, its missing parts supplied by reference TRBV7-7 and TRBJ1-5, is GAGVSQSPRYKVTKRGQDVTLRCDPISSHATLYWYQQALGQGPEFLTYFNYEAQPDKSGLPSDRFSAERPEGSISTLTIQRTEQRDSAMYRCASSSRDRGPHSNQPQHFGDGTRLSIL.

As regards this clone: The identical CDR3 is also encoded by other nucleotide sequences in the sample. The J gene is TRBJ1-1, the V gene TRBV12-3 or TRBV12-4; D call uncertain. The V end lost 3 bases, the J end lost 5 bases, and 10 bases lay between the germline ends. The CDR3 sequence is 13 residues long. The CDR3 sequence is CASSFGRNTEAFF. CDR3 nucleotides: TGTGCCAGCAGTTTCGGCAGGAATACTGAAGCTTTCTTT.

The count of this clone is one. The chain links TRBV6-2 or TRBV6-3 to TRBJ2-7; D gene uncertain. The germline V gene encodes CDR1 MNHEY and CDR2 SVGEGT. The CDR3 loop spans 17 amino acids. V lost 0 bases and J lost 2, with 17 bases in between. CDR3 amino acids: CASSYSKATPGAYEQYF. The CDR3 DNA sequence: TGTGCCAGCAGTTACTCGAAGGCGACACCCGGCGCCTACGAGCAGTACTTC.

The rearrangement links TRBV4-3 to TRBJ2-7; the D is unclear. V was clipped by 1 base and J by 0 bases, with 10 bases between them. Germline CDR1 reads LGHNA; CDR2 reads YSLEER. There are 15 residues in the CDR3. CDR3 DNA sequence: TGCGCCAGCAGCCAAGGGCAGGCCGTCTCCTACGAGCAGTACTTC. Protein sequence: CASSQGQAVSYEQYF.

The rearrangement uses TRBV7-6 and TRBJ2-1; perhaps TRBD1 as D (6 bases). The CDR3 runs to 15 residues. V was clipped by 1 base and J by 7 bases, with 14 bases between them. CDR1 is SGHVS, CDR2 FNYEAQ, per germline. CDR3: CASSLGGGFGNEQFF. The CDR3 DNA reads TGTGCCAGCAGCTTAGGAGGGGGTTTTGGTAATGAGCAGTTCTTC. Full variable domain (rest looked up from reference TRBV7-6 and TRBJ2-1): GAGVSQSPRYKVTKRGQDVALRCDPISGHVSLYWYRQALGQGPEFLTYFNYEAQQDKSGLPNDRFSAERPEGSISTLTIQRTEQRDSAMYRCASSLGGGFGNEQFFGPGTRLTVL.